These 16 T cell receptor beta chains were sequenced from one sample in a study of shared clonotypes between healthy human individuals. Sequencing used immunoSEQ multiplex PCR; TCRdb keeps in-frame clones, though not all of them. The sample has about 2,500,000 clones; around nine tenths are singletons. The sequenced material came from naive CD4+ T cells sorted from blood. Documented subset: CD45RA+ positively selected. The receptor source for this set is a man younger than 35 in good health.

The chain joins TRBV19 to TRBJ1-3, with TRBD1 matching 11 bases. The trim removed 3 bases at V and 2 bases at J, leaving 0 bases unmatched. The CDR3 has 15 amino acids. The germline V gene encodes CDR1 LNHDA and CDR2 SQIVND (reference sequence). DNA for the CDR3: TGTGCCAGTAGTATGGACAGGGGGCCTGGAAACACCATATATTTT. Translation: CASSMDRGPGNTIYF.

CDR3 coding DNA: TGTGCCAGCAGCTTGGCGGACAGGGACGATTCACCCCTCCACTTT. The encoded protein is CASSLADRDDSPLHF. The V call is TRBV5-6, the J call TRBJ1-6; 8 bases match TRBD1. Germline values: CDR1 SGHDT, CDR2 YYEEEE. V dropped 0 bases and J dropped 8; count of bases not matched to a gene: 4. The CDR3 has 15 amino acids.

The CDR3 nucleotides read TGCGCCAGCAGCTTGGATGTTGCAGATACGCAGTATTTT. Its protein is CASSLDVADTQYF. The rearrangement uses TRBV5-1 and TRBJ2-3; D gene unclear. The CDR3 totals 13 residues. Trimming left V 0 bases short and J 4 bases short, with 6 bases between. CDR1 is SGHRS, CDR2 YFSETQ, per germline.

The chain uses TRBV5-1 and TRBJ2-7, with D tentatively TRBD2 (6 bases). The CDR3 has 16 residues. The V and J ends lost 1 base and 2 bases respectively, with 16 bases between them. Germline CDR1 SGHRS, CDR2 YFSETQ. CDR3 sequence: CASSLNWGGIPYEQYF. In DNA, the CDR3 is TGCGCCAGCAGCTTGAACTGGGGCGGGATCCCCTACGAGCAGTACTTC. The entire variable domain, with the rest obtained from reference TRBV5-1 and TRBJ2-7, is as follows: KAGVTQTPRYLIKTRGQQVTLSCSPISGHRSVSWYQQTPGQGLQFLFEYFSETQRNKGNFPGRFSGRQFSNSRSEMNVSTLELGDSALYLCASSLNWGGIPYEQYFGPGTRLTVT.

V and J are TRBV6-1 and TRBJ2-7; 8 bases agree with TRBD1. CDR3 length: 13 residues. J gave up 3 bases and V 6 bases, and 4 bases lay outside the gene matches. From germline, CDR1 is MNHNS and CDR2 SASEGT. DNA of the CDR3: TGTGCCAGCAGAAAGGGACAGGACTACGAGCAGTACTTC. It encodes CASRKGQDYEQYF.

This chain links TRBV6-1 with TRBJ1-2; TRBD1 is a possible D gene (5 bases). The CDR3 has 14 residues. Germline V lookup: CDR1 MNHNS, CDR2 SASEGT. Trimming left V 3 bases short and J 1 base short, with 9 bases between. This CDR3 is CASSDATVNYGYTF. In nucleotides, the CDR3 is TGTGCCAGCAGTGACGCGACAGTTAACTATGGCTACACCTTC.

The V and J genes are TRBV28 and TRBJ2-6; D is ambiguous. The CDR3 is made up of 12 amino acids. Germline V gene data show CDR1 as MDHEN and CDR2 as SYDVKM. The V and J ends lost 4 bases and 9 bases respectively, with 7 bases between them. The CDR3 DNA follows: TGTGCCAGCAGTTCTCTTCTCAACGTCCTGACTTTC. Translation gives CASSSLLNVLTF. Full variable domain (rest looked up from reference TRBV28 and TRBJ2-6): DVKVTQSSRYLVKRTGEKVFLECVQDMDHENMFWYRQDPGLGLRLIYFSYDVKMKEKGDIPEGYSVSREKKERFSLILESASTNQTSMYLCASSSLLNVLTFGAGSRLTVL.

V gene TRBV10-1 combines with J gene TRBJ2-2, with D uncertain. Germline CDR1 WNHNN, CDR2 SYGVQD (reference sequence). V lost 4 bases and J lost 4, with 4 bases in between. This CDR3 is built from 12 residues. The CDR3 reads CASSATTGELFF. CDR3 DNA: TGCGCCAGCAGTGCGACCACCGGGGAGCTGTTTTTT.

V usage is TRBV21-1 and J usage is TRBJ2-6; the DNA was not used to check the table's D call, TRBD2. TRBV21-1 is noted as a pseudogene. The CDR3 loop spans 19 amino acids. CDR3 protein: CASSPRGIEGGAGANVLTF. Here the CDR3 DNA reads TGTGCCAGCAGTCCGAGGGGGATAGAGGGAGGGGCTGGGGCCAACGTCCTGACTTTC.

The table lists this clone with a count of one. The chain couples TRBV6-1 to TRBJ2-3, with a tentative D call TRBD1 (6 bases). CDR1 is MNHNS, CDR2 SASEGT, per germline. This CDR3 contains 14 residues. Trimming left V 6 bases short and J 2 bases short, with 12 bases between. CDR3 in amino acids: CASSRDILTDTQYF. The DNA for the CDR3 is TGTGCCAGCAGCAGGGACATCCTCACAGATACGCAGTATTTT.

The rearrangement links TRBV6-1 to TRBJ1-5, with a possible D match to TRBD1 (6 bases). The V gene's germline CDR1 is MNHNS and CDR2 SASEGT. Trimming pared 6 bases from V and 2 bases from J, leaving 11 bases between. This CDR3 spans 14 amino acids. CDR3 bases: TGTGCCAGCAGGTGGACAGCGGGCAATCAGCCCCAGCATTTT. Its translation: CASRWTAGNQPQHF.

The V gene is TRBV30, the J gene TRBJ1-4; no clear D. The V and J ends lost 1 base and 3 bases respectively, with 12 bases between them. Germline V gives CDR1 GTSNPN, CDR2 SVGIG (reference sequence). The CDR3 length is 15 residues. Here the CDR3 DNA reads TGTGCCTGGAGTGATGGTAGCCAACCTAATGAAAAACTGTTTTTT. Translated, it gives CAWSDGSQPNEKLFF.

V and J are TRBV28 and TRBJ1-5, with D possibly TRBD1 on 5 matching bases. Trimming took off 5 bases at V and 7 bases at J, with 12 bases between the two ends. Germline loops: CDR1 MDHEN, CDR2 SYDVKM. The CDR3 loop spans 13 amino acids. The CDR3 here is CASSLRTQQPQHF. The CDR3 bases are TGTGCCAGCAGTCTGCGGACACAGCAGCCCCAGCATTTT. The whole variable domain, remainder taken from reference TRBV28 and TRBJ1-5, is DVKVTQSSRYLVKRTGEKVFLECVQDMDHENMFWYRQDPGLGLRLIYFSYDVKMKEKGDIPEGYSVSREKKERFSLILESASTNQTSMYLCASSLRTQQPQHFGDGTRLSIL.

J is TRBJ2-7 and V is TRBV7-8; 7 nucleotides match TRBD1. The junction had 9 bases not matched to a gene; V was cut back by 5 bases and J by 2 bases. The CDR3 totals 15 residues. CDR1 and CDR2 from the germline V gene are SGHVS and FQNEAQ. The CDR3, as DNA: TGTGCCAGCAGCGACTCCGGGACAGAACCCTACGAGCAGTACTTC. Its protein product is CASSDSGTEPYEQYF.

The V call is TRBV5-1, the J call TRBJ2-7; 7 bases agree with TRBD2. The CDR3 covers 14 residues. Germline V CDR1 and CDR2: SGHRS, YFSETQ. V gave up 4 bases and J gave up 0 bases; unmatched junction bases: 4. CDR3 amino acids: CASSPGLVSYEQYF. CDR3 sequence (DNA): TGCGCCAGCAGCCCAGGACTAGTCTCCTACGAGCAGTACTTC.

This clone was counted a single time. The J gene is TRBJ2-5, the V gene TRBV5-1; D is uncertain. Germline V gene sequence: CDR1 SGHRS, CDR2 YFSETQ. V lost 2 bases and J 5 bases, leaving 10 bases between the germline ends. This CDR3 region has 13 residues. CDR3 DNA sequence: TGCGCCAGCAGCTTAAGGGAAGGGGAGACCCAGTACTTC. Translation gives CASSLREGETQYF. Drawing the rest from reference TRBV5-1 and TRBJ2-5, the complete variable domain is KAGVTQTPRYLIKTRGQQVTLSCSPISGHRSVSWYQQTPGQGLQFLFEYFSETQRNKGNFPGRFSGRQFSNSRSEMNVSTLELGDSALYLCASSLREGETQYFGPGTRLLVL.